A selection of T cell receptor beta chains follows, all from one sample in a study of T cell responses to AZD1222 COVID-19 vaccine. Profiled with immunoSEQ multiplex PCR; TCRdb holds only in-frame clones, not every one. The table lists around 150,000 clones, roughly nine tenths of them singletons. The specimen comprised peripheral blood, sampled on day 0 of AZD1222 vaccination. Every receptor here comes from an adult in good health. CDR3s include the opening cysteine and the closing phenylalanine or tryptophan. D genes are given only for firm matches. Only some rows state a clone size, as once, few, many or a class for expanded clones.

clone_size	j_call	v_call	d_call	cdr3_aa	cdr3_nt
NA	TRBJ2-1	TRBV10-3	TRBD1	CAISESGTGAIRRYNEQFF	TGTGCCATCAGTGAGTCCGGGACAGGGGCCATACGCCGGTACAATGAGCAGTTCTTC
NA	TRBJ1-5	TRBV19	NA	CASGPGVYQPQHF	TGTGCCAGTGGACCAGGGGTCTATCAGCCCCAGCATTTT
once	TRBJ1-1	TRBV5-1	NA	CASSREVLPTTEAFF	TGCGCCAGCAGCCGGGAGGTACTCCCGACCACTGAAGCTTTCTTT
NA	TRBJ2-1	TRBV9	TRBD2	CASSVATSGGNEQFF	TGTGCCAGCAGCGTAGCCACTAGCGGGGGGAATGAGCAGTTCTTC
NA	TRBJ1-6	TRBV7-2	TRBD1	CASSSQGNSYNSPLHF	TGTGCCAGCAGCTCACAGGGGAACTCCTATAATTCACCCCTCCACTTT
NA	TRBJ2-7	TRBV4-3	NA	CASSQGSQGTYEQYF	TGCGCCAGCAGCCAAGGGTCGCAGGGAACCTACGAGCAGTACTTC
once	TRBJ2-6	TRBV19	NA	CASSIDRRISGANVLTF	TGTGCCAGTAGTATAGATCGACGGATCTCTGGGGCCAACGTCCTGACTTTC
once	TRBJ1-4	TRBV4-2	NA	CASSQDTHTTNEKLFF	TGTGCCAGCAGCCAAGATACCCACACTACCAATGAAAAACTGTTTTTT
NA	TRBJ1-5	TRBV19	NA	CASSMGRPYNQPQHF	TGTGCCAGTAGTATGGGGAGGCCCTACAATCAGCCCCAGCATTTT
NA	TRBJ2-5	TRBV30	NA	CAWSLRDNQETQYF	TGTGCCTGGAGCCTCCGGGACAACCAAGAGACCCAGTACTTC
NA	TRBJ1-1	TRBV19	NA	CASSISTVLEAFF	TGTGCCAGTAGTATATCGACAGTTCTTGAAGCTTTCTTT
NA	TRBJ1-5	TRBV5-6	NA	CASSQSDRPGQPQHF	TGTGCCAGCAGCCAGTCAGACAGGCCAGGGCAGCCCCAGCATTTT
NA	TRBJ2-1	TRBV6-5	NA	CASSYSRGTYNEQFF	TGTGCCAGCAGTTACTCGCGAGGGACCTACAATGAGCAGTTCTTC
NA	TRBJ2-3	TRBV24-1	NA	CATSGRSPQGPDTQYF	TGTGCCACCAGCGGGCGGTCTCCGCAGGGGCCAGATACGCAGTATTTT
NA	TRBJ1-5	TRBV6-5	TRBD1	CASRSGQGNNQPQHF	TGTGCCAGCAGATCGGGACAGGGCAATAATCAGCCCCAGCATTTT
NA	TRBJ2-7	TRBV27	TRBD2	CASSLSTSGSRQQYF	TGTGCCAGCAGTTTGTCGACTAGCGGGAGTAGGCAGCAGTACTTC
NA	TRBJ1-5	TRBV28	NA	CASSFSAVGGNQPQHF	TGTGCCAGCAGTTTCTCGGCGGTGGGGGGCAATCAGCCCCAGCATTTT
NA	TRBJ1-2	TRBV29-1	NA	CSVERGTSDYTF	TGCAGCGTTGAACGGGGTACGTCGGACTACACCTTC
NA	TRBJ1-5	TRBV12-3/TRBV12-4	NA	CASSSQGNQPQHF	TGTGCCAGCAGCTCCCAGGGGAATCAGCCCCAGCATTTT
NA	TRBJ2-5	TRBV25-1	TRBD2	CASSEPGRGETQYF	TGTGCCAGCAGTGAACCTGGGAGGGGAGAGACCCAGTACTTC
NA	TRBJ2-3	TRBV11-3	NA	CASSPGGRTNTQYF	TGTGCCAGCAGCCCCGGAGGGCGCACAAATACGCAGTATTTT
NA	TRBJ2-2	TRBV18	TRBD2	CASSPPSGADTGELFF	TGTGCCAGCTCACCACCTAGCGGGGCTGACACCGGGGAGCTGTTTTTT
NA	TRBJ1-5	TRBV18	NA	CASSPVGDNQPQHF	TGTGCCAGCTCACCGGTGGGTGACAATCAGCCCCAGCATTTT
NA	TRBJ2-7	TRBV28	NA	CASSPHGGVGYEQYF	TGTGCCAGCAGCCCACACGGGGGCGTAGGGTACGAGCAGTACTTC
NA	TRBJ1-2	TRBV3-1/TRBV3-2	NA	CASSAQSSGSHGYTF	TGTGCCAGCAGCGCCCAATCGTCGGGGTCTCATGGCTACACCTTC
NA	TRBJ1-1	TRBV24-1	NA	CATSDPRGGGTEAFF	TGTGCCACCAGTGACCCCCGTGGAGGGGGGACTGAAGCTTTCTTT
NA	TRBJ1-4	TRBV7-2	TRBD1	CASSRDRDEKLFF	TGTGCCAGCAGCCGGGACAGGGATGAAAAACTGTTTTTT
NA	TRBJ2-7	TRBV5-6	TRBD2	CASSPGLAGDILYEQYF	TGTGCCAGCAGCCCCGGACTAGCGGGGGACATCCTCTACGAGCAGTACTTC
NA	TRBJ1-1	TRBV9	NA	CASSVGGVNTEAFF	TGTGCCAGCAGCGTAGGCGGGGTTAACACTGAAGCTTTCTTT
NA	TRBJ2-3	TRBV10-3	TRBD1	CAISVGQGVIADTQYF	TGTGCCATCAGTGTTGGACAGGGGGTTATAGCAGATACGCAGTATTTT
NA	TRBJ2-1	TRBV27	NA	CASSLRTASYNEQFF	TGTGCCAGCAGTCTACGGACAGCCTCCTACAATGAGCAGTTCTTC
NA	TRBJ2-3	TRBV5-1	NA	CASSLAPSPVQGGGTDTQYF	TGCGCCAGCAGCTTGGCCCCGAGCCCCGTACAGGGAGGAGGCACAGATACGCAGTATTTT
NA	TRBJ2-7	TRBV27	TRBD1	CASSRTQGAEQYF	TGTGCCAGCAGTCGTACCCAGGGGGCCGAGCAGTACTTC
NA	TRBJ1-2	TRBV5-6	TRBD1	CASSLGGQPPGRYGYTF	TGTGCCAGCAGCTTGGGGGGACAGCCTCCTGGCCGCTATGGCTACACCTTC
NA	TRBJ2-1	TRBV6-5	NA	CASSYNGNNEQFF	TGTGCCAGCAGCTATAACGGGAACAATGAGCAGTTCTTC
NA	TRBJ2-7	TRBV11-2	NA	CASSLGKSSYEQYF	TGTGCCAGCAGCTTGGGAAAGAGCTCCTACGAGCAGTACTTC
NA	TRBJ1-5	TRBV7-9	NA	CASSLTGNQPQHF	TGTGCCAGCAGCTTAACGGGGAATCAGCCCCAGCATTTT
NA	TRBJ1-1	TRBV7-3	TRBD1	CASSLNPTGQGLTEAFF	TGTGCCAGCAGCTTAAACCCCACGGGACAGGGGTTAACTGAAGCTTTCTTT
NA	TRBJ1-1	TRBV27	TRBD1	CASSFLGQMNTEAFF	TGTGCCAGCAGTTTTCTGGGACAGATGAACACTGAAGCTTTCTTT
NA	TRBJ2-1	TRBV7-9	TRBD2	CASNVRWLAGGQTAPEQFF	TGTGCCAGCAACGTAAGGTGGCTAGCGGGGGGCCAGACAGCTCCTGAGCAGTTCTTC
NA	TRBJ2-3	TRBV9	NA	CASSVGGFTDTQYF	TGTGCCAGCAGCGTTGGGGGGTTCACAGATACGCAGTATTTT
NA	TRBJ2-2	TRBV3-1/TRBV3-2	TRBD1	CASSPYQGVRELFF	TGTGCCAGCAGCCCATATCAGGGGGTCAGGGAGCTGTTTTTT
NA	TRBJ1-1	TRBV29-1	TRBD1	CSVVPGGAGDTEAFF	TGCAGCGTTGTTCCAGGGGGCGCCGGGGACACTGAAGCTTTCTTT
once	TRBJ1-4	TRBV28	NA	CASSSPAYNEKLFF	TGTGCCAGCAGTTCCCCAGCATATAATGAAAAACTGTTTTTT
NA	TRBJ1-2	TRBV14	TRBD1	CASSQEDWTGQNYGYTF	TGTGCCAGCAGCCAAGAAGATTGGACAGGGCAAAACTATGGCTACACCTTC
NA	TRBJ2-2	TRBV11-3	NA	CASSAQGTGELFF	TGTGCCAGCAGCGCACAGGGCACCGGGGAGCTGTTTTTT
NA	TRBJ1-3	TRBV9	NA	CASSPHGPGAGNTIYF	TGTGCCAGCAGCCCCCACGGGCCGGGTGCGGGAAACACCATATATTTT
NA	TRBJ1-1	TRBV19	NA	CASSITGGGTEAFF	TGTGCCAGTAGTATTACCGGGGGCGGGACTGAAGCTTTCTTT
NA	TRBJ1-2	TRBV6-5	TRBD1	CATRTGVGYTF	TGTGCCACCCGGACAGGGGTCGGCTACACCTTC
NA	TRBJ1-1	TRBV6-5	TRBD1	CAGDSTGEGTEAFF	TGTGCCGGGGACTCCACAGGGGAGGGCACTGAAGCTTTCTTT
NA	TRBJ1-1	TRBV6-5	NA	CASSYERHTEAFF	TGTGCCAGCAGTTACGAACGGCACACTGAAGCTTTCTTT
NA	TRBJ1-2	TRBV7-3	TRBD1	CASSLMGPGTGVNYGYTF	TGTGCCAGCAGCTTAATGGGCCCCGGGACAGGGGTAAACTATGGCTACACCTTC
NA	TRBJ1-3	TRBV7-2	TRBD1	CASSSEDREGNTIYF	TGTGCCAGCAGCTCCGAGGACAGGGAAGGAAACACCATATATTTT
once	TRBJ2-3	TRBV16	TRBD2	CASSQASGTQYF	TGTGCCAGCAGCCAAGCTAGCGGTACGCAGTATTTT
NA	TRBJ1-5	TRBV10-3	NA	CAISERDISNQPQHF	TGTGCCATCAGCGAGCGGGACATCTCCAATCAGCCCCAGCATTTT